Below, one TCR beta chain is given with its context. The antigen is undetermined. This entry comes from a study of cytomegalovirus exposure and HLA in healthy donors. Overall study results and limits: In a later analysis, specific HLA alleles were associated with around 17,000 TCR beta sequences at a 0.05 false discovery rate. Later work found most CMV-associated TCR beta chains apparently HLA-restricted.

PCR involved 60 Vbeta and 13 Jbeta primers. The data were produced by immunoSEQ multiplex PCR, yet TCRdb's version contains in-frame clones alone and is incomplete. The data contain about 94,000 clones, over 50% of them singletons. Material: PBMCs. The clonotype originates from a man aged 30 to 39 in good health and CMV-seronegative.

The CDR3 coding sequence is TGCGCCAGCAGCTTCAGTAAGGATACGCAGTATTTT. This sequence encodes CASSFSKDTQYF. The chain employs TRBV5-1 and TRBJ2-3; D is undetermined. The CDR3 is 12 amino acids. Between the trimmed V and J ends, which lost 2 bases and 6 bases, there was a span of 7 bases. Per germline, CDR1 SGHRS and CDR2 YFSETQ.